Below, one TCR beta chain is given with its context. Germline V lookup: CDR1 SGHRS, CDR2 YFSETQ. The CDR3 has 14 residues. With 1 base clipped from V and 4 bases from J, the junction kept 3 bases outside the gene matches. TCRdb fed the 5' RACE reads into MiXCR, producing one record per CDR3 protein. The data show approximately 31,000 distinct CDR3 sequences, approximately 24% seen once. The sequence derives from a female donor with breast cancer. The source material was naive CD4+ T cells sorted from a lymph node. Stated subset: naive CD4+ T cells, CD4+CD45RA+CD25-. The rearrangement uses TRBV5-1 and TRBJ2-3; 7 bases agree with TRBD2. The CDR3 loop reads CASSLFREADTQYF. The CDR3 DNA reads TGCGCCAGCAGCTTGTTCCGGGAGGCAGATACGCAGTATTTT.